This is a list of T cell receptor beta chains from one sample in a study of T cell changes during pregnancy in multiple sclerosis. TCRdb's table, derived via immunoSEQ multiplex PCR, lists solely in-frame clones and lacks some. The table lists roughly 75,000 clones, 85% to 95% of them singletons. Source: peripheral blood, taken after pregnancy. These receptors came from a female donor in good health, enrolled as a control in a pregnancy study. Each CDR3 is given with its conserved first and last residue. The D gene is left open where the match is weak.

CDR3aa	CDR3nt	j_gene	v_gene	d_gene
CAISVGATGSGTDTQYF	TGTGCCATCAGTGTTGGGGCGACAGGATCGGGCACAGATACGCAGTATTTT	TRBJ2-3	TRBV10-3	.
CASSEDGTGSGYTF	TGTGCCAGCAGTGAAGATGGGACAGGCTCTGGCTACACCTTC	TRBJ1-2	TRBV2	TRBD1
CASSFSDSEPYEQYF	TGTGCCAGCAGTTTTTCCGACAGCGAGCCCTACGAGCAGTACTTC	TRBJ2-7	TRBV2	.
CASEGEGYTF	TGTGCCAGTGAGGGAGAGGGCTACACCTTC	TRBJ1-2	TRBV2	.
CAPKWQSYEQYF	TGTGCCCCCAAGTGGCAGTCCTACGAGCAGTACTTC	TRBJ2-7	TRBV7-3	.
CASSPSGSSYEQYF	TGTGCCAGCTCACCGTCGGGGAGCTCCTACGAGCAGTACTTC	TRBJ2-7	TRBV18	.
CASSRRGDSPLHF	TGTGCCAGTAGTAGACGGGGTGATTCACCCCTCCACTTT	TRBJ1-6	TRBV19	.
CASSDGQRGINSPLHF	TGTGCCAGCAGTGACGGCCAGAGGGGGATTAATTCACCCCTCCACTTT	TRBJ1-6	TRBV6-1	.
CASSLFSGDQPQHF	TGTGCCAGCAGCTTGTTTTCAGGGGATCAGCCCCAGCATTTT	TRBJ1-5	TRBV5-8	.
CASSLFPGTGELFF	TGTGCCAGCAGCTTATTCCCCGGCACCGGGGAGCTGTTTTTT	TRBJ2-2	TRBV11-3	.
CASSQRGGEETQYF	TGTGCCAGCAGCCAGAGGGGGGGAGAAGAGACCCAGTACTTC	TRBJ2-5	TRBV7-3	.
CASSLEGGRIRPTVQYF	TGTGCCAGCAGCTTGGAAGGGGGACGGATTCGCCCTACCGTGCAGTACTTC	TRBJ2-7	TRBV7-2	.
CASSIRSELTEAFF	TGTGCCAGCAGCATTCGAAGTGAACTGACTGAAGCTTTCTTT	TRBJ1-1	TRBV9	.
CAIKAQTVNTGELFF	TGTGCCATCAAGGCACAGACAGTAAACACCGGGGAGCTGTTTTTT	TRBJ2-2	TRBV10-3	.
CASSPREVGTDTQYF	TGTGCCAGCAGCCCCAGGGAGGTCGGCACAGATACGCAGTATTTT	TRBJ2-3	TRBV5-5	.
CASSQDQGTRYTDTQYF	TGCGCCAGCAGCCAAGATCAAGGGACTAGGTACACAGATACGCAGTATTTT	TRBJ2-3	TRBV4-3	TRBD2
CASSWGDDNEQFF	TGTGCCAGTAGTTGGGGGGACGACAATGAGCAGTTCTTC	TRBJ2-1	TRBV19	.
CASRNGVQGSGANVLTF	TGTGCCAGTAGAAATGGGGTACAGGGTTCTGGGGCCAACGTCCTGACTTTC	TRBJ2-6	TRBV19	.
CASSPLTGRGETQYF	TGTGCTAGCAGCCCCCTGACAGGGCGGGGAGAGACCCAGTACTTC	TRBJ2-5	TRBV7-7	.
CASSQGHPQETQYF	TGTGCTAGCAGCCAGGGACACCCCCAAGAGACCCAGTACTTC	TRBJ2-5	TRBV7-7	.
CASSLGPGGAHEQYF	TGTGCCAGCAGCTTAGGCCCAGGGGGCGCCCACGAGCAGTACTTC	TRBJ2-7	TRBV7-2	TRBD1
CAISPGTITGELFF	TGTGCCATCAGTCCCGGGACAATCACCGGGGAGCTGTTTTTT	TRBJ2-2	TRBV10-3	.
CASSRQGPTYEQYF	TGTGCCAGCAGCCGACAGGGGCCTACCTACGAGCAGTACTTC	TRBJ2-7	TRBV2	TRBD1
CASSFRGQSGNEQFF	TGTGCCAGCAGCTTTCGGGGTCAGAGTGGCAATGAGCAGTTCTTC	TRBJ2-1	TRBV11-2	.
CASKQHQGAWEQYF	TGTGCCAGCAAGCAACACCAGGGGGCCTGGGAGCAGTACTTC	TRBJ2-7	TRBV27	TRBD1
CASSSQGTGELFF	TGTGCCAGCAGCTCGCAGGGAACCGGGGAGCTGTTTTTT	TRBJ2-2	TRBV7-3	.
CASSTQGAQYNEQFF	TGTGCCAGCAGCACACAGGGGGCACAATACAATGAGCAGTTCTTC	TRBJ2-1	TRBV7-2	TRBD1
CASSLVPEETQYF	TGTGCCAGCAGCTTGGTCCCAGAAGAGACCCAGTACTTC	TRBJ2-5	TRBV5-5	.
CASSLGQGNYEQYF	TGCGCCAGCAGCTTGGGACAGGGGAACTACGAGCAGTACTTC	TRBJ2-7	TRBV5-1	TRBD1
CAWRTNEKLFF	TGTGCCTGGAGGACTAATGAAAAACTGTTTTTT	TRBJ1-4	TRBV7-9	.
CAWSGLAQETQYF	TGTGCCTGGAGTGGGCTAGCGCAAGAGACCCAGTACTTC	TRBJ2-5	TRBV30	.
CASSLGYRGLPVETQYF	TGTGCCAGCAGCTTAGGGTACAGGGGGCTTCCCGTAGAGACCCAGTACTTC	TRBJ2-5	TRBV7-9	TRBD1
CASRPWGQGETPTGELFF	TGTGCCAGTAGACCTTGGGGGCAGGGAGAAACCCCCACCGGGGAGCTGTTTTTT	TRBJ2-2	TRBV19	.